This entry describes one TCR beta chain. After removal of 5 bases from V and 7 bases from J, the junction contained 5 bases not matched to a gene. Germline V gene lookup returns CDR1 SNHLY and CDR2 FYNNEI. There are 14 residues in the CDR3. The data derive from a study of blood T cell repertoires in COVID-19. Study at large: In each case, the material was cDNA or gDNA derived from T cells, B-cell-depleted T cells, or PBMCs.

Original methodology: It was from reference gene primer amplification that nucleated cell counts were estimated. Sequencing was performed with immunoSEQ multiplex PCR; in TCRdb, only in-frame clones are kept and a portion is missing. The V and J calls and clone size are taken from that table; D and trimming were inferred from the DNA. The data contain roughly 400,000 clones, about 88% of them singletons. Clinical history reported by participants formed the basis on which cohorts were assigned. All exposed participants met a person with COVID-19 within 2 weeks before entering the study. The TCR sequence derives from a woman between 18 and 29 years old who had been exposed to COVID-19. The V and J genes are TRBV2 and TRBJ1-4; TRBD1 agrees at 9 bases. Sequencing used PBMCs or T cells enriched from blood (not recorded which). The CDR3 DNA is TGTGCCAGCAGTAAACCGGGACAGGGTGAAAAACTGTTTTTT. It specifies CASSKPGQGEKLFF. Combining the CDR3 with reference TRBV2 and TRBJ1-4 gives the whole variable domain EPEVTQTPSHQVTQMGQEVILRCVPISNHLYFYWYRQILGQKVEFLVSFYNNEISEKSEIFDDQFSVERPDGSNFTLKIRSTKLEDSAMYFCASSKPGQGEKLFFGSGTQLSVL.